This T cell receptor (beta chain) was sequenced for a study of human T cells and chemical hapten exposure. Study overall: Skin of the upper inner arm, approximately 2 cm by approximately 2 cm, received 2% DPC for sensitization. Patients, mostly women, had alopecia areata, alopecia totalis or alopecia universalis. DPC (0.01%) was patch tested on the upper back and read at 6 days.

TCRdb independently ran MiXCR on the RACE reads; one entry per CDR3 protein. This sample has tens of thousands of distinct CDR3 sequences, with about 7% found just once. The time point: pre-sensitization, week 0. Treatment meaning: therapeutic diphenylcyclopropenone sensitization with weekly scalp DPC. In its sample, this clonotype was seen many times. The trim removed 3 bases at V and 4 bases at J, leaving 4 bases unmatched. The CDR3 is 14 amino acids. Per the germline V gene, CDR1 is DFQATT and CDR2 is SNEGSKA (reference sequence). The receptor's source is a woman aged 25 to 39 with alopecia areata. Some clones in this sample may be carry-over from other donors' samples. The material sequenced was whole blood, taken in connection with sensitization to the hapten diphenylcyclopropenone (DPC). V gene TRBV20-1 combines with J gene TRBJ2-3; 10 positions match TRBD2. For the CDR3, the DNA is TGCAGTGCTAGTGATAGCGGGGGGTCAGATACGCAGTATTTT. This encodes CSASDSGGSDTQYF.